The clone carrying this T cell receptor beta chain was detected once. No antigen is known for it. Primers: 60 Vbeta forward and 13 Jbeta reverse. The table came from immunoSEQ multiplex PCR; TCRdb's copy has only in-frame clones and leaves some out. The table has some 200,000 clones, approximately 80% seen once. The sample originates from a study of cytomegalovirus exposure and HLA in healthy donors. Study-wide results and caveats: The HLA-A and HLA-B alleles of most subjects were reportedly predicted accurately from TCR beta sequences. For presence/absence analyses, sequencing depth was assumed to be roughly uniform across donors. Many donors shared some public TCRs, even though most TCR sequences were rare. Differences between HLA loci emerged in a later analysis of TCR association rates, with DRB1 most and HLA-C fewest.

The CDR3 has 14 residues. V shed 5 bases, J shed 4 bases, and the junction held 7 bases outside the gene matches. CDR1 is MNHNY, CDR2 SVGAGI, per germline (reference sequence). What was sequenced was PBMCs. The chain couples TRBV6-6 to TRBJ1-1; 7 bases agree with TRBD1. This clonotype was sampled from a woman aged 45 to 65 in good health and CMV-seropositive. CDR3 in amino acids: CASSQPYRGTEAFF. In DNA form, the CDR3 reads TGTGCCAGCAGTCAACCCTACAGGGGCACTGAAGCTTTCTTT.